This entry describes one T cell receptor beta chain. The antigen remains unidentified. The sample belongs to a study of cytomegalovirus exposure and HLA in healthy donors. 60 Vbeta and 13 Jbeta primers were used in PCR. Sequencing was performed with immunoSEQ multiplex PCR; in TCRdb, only in-frame clones are kept and a portion is missing. The repertoire holds 100,000 to 150,000 clones, with over 70% as singletons. The germline CDR1 and CDR2 sequences are MNHEY and SVGAGI. The CDR3 has 14 amino acids. Trimming removed 6 bases from V and 0 bases from J; junction bases left unmatched: 4. Among the donors, all were healthy bone marrow donors. Study results and caveats: It was taken for granted in presence/absence analyses that sequencing depth across donors was roughly uniform. A later examination showed that TCR association rates differed by HLA locus, with DRB1 most and HLA-C fewest.

The TCR was taken from an older woman in good health and CMV-seropositive. Sample: PBMCs. J is TRBJ1-1 and V is TRBV6-5, with 7 bases identical to TRBD1. This chain's CDR3 is CASRTTGLNTEAFF. The CDR3 DNA follows: TGTGCCAGCAGGACGACAGGGTTGAACACTGAAGCTTTCTTT.